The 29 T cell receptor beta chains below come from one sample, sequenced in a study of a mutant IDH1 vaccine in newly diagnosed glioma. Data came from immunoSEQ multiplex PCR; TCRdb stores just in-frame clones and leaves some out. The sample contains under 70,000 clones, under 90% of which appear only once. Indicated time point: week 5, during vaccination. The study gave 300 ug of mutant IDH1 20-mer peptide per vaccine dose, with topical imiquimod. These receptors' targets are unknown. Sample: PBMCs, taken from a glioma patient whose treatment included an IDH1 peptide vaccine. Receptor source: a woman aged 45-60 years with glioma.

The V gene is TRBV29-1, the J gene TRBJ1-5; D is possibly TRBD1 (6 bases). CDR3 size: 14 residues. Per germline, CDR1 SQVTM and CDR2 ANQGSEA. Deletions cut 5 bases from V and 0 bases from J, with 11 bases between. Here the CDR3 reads CSVILQGSNQPQHF. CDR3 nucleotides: TGCAGCGTTATATTACAGGGTAGCAATCAGCCCCAGCATTTT.

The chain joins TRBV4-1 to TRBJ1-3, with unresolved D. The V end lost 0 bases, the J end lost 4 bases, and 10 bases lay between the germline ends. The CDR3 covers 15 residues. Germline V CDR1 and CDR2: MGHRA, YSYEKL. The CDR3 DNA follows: TGCGCCAGCAGCCAAGACCATGTTTCGGGAAACACCATATATTTT. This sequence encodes CASSQDHVSGNTIYF.

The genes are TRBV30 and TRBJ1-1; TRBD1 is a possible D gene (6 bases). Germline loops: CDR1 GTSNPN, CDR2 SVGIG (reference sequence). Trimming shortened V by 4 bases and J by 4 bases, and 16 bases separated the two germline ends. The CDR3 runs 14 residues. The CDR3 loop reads CAWKGGGIGTEAFF. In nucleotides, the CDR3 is TGTGCCTGGAAAGGGGGTGGGATCGGCACTGAAGCTTTCTTT.

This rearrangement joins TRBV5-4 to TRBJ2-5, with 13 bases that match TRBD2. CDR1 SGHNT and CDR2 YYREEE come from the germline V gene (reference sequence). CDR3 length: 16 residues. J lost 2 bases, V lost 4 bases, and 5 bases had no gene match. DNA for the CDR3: TGTGCCAGCAGCCTTGGGACTAGCGGGGCTCAAGAGACCCAGTACTTC. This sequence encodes CASSLGTSGAQETQYF.

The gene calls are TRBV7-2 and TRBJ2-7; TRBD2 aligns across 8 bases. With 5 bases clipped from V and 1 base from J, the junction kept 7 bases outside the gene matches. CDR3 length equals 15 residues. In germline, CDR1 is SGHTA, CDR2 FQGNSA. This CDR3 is CASSHERGRSYEQYF. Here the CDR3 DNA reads TGTGCCAGCAGCCACGAGCGGGGGAGGTCCTACGAGCAGTACTTC.

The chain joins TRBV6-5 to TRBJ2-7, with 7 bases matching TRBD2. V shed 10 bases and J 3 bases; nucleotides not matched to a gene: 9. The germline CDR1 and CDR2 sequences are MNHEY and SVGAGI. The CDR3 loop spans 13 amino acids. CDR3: CATQRGQYYEQYF. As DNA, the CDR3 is TGTGCCACCCAGCGGGGCCAGTACTACGAGCAGTACTTC.

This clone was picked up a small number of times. DNA of the CDR3: TGTGCCAGCAGCTCCAGGATTTATAATTCACCCCTCCACTTT. Its translation is CASSSRIYNSPLHF. The rearrangement links TRBV5-4 to TRBJ1-6; D uncertain. Per germline, CDR1 SGHNT and CDR2 YYREEE (reference sequence). The CDR3 has 14 residues. With 3 bases removed from V and 4 bases from J, the gap between germline ends came to 8 bases.

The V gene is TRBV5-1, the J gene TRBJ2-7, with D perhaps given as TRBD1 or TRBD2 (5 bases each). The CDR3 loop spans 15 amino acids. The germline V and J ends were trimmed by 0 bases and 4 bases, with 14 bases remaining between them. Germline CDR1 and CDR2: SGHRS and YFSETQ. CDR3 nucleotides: TGCGCCAGCAGCTTGGTACTAGGGGAAAGGTACGAGCAGTACTTC. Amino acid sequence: CASSLVLGERYEQYF. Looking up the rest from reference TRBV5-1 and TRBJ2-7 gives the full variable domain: KAGVTQTPRYLIKTRGQQVTLSCSPISGHRSVSWYQQTPGQGLQFLFEYFSETQRNKGNFPGRFSGRQFSNSRSEMNVSTLELGDSALYLCASSLVLGERYEQYFGPGTRLTVT.

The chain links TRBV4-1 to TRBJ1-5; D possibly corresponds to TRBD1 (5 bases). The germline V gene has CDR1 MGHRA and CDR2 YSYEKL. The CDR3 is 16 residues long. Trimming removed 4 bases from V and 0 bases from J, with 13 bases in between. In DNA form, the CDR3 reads TGCGCCAGCAGCCTTACTACCGGGGGTAGCAATCAGCCCCAGCATTTT. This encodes CASSLTTGGSNQPQHF.

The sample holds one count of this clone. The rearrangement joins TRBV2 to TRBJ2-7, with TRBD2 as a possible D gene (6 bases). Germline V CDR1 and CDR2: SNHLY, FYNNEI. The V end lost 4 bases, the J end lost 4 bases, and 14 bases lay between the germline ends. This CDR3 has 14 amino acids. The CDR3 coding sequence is TGTGCCAGCAGTGTGGGACTGGGAAGTTACGAGCAGTACTTC. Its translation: CASSVGLGSYEQYF.

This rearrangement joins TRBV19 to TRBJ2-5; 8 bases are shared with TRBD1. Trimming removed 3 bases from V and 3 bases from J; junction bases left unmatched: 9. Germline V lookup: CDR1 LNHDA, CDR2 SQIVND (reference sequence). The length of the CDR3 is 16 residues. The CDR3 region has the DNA TGTGCCAGTAGTATCGGAGCAGGGGGCGCGAAAGAGACCCAGTACTTC. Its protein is CASSIGAGGAKETQYF. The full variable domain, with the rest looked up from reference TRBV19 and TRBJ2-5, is DGGITQSPKYLFRKEGQNVTLSCEQNLNHDAMYWYRQDPGQGLRLIYYSQIVNDFQKGDIAEGYSVSREKKESFPLTVTSAQKNPTAFYLCASSIGAGGAKETQYFGPGTRLLVL.

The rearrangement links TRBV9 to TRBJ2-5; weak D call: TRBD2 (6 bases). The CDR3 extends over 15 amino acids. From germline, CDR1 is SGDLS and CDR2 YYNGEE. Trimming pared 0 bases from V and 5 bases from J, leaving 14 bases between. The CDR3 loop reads CASSVAIRLEETQYF. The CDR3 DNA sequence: TGTGCCAGCAGCGTAGCTATTAGACTAGAGGAGACCCAGTACTTC.

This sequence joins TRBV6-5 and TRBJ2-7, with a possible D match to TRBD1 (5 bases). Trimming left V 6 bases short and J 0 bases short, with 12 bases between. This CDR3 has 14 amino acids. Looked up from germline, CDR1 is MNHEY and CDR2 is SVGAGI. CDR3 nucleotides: TGTGCCAGCAGCGAGACAGTTAGCTCCTACGAGCAGTACTTC. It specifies CASSETVSSYEQYF.

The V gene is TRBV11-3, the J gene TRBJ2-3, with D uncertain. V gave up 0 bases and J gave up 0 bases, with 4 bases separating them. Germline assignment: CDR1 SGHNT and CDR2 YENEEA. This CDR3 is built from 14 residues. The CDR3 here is CASSLDASTDTQYF. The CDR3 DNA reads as TGTGCCAGCAGCTTAGACGCTAGCACAGATACGCAGTATTTT.

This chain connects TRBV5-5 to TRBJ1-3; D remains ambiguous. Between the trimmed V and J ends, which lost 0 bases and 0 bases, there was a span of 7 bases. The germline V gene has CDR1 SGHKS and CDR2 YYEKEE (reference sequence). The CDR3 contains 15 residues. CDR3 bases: TGTGCCAGCAGCTTGGGTCAGGTCTCTGGAAACACCATATATTTT. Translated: CASSLGQVSGNTIYF.

The CDR3 region is CASSVMESTDTQYF. The CDR3 nucleotides are TGTGCCAGCAGCGTGATGGAGAGCACAGATACGCAGTATTTT. The chain combines TRBV9 with TRBJ2-3; D is uncertain. The CDR3 runs to 14 residues. Germline V CDR1 and CDR2: SGDLS, YYNGEE. V gave up 2 bases and J gave up 0 bases, with 7 bases separating them.

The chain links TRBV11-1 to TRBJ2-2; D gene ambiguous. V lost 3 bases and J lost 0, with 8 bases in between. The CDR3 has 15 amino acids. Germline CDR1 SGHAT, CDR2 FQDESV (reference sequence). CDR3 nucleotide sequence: TGTGCCAGCAGCTTTCTTGGGGCGAACACCGGGGAGCTGTTTTTT. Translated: CASSFLGANTGELFF.

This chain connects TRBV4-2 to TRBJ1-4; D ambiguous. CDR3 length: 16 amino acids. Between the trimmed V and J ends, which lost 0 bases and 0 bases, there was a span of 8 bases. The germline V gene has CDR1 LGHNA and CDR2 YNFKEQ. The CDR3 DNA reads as TGTGCCAGCAGCCAAGAACAGTCCTCAACTAATGAAAAACTGTTTTTT. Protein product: CASSQEQSSTNEKLFF.

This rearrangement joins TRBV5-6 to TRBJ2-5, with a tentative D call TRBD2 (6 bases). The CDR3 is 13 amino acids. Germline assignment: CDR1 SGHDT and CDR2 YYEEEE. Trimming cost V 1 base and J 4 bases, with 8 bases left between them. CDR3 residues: CASSLYGGETQYF. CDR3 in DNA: TGTGCCAGCAGCTTGTACGGGGGAGAGACCCAGTACTTC. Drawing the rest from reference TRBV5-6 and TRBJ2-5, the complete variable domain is DAGVTQSPTHLIKTRGQQVTLRCSPKSGHDTVSWYQQALGQGPQFIFQYYEEEERQRGNFPDRFSGHQFPNYSSELNVNALLLGDSALYLCASSLYGGETQYFGPGTRLLVL.

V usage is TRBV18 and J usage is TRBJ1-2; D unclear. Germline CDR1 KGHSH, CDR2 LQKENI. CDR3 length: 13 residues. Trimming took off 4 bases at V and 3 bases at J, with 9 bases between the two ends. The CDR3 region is CASSHDSDYGYTF. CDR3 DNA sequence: TGTGCCAGCTCACACGACTCGGACTATGGCTACACCTTC. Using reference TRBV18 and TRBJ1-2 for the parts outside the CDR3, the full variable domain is NAGVMQNPRHLVRRRGQEARLRCSPMKGHSHVYWYRQLPEEGLKFMVYLQKENIIDESGMPKERFSAEFPKEGPSILRIQQVVRGDSAAYFCASSHDSDYGYTFGSGTRLTVV.

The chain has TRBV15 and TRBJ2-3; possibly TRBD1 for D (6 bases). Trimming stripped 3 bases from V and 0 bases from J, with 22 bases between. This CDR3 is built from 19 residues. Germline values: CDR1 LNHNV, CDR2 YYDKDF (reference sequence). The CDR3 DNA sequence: TGTGCCACCAGCAGCCCTCGACAGGCGGATACTTTTAGCACAGATACGCAGTATTTT. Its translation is CATSSPRQADTFSTDTQYF.

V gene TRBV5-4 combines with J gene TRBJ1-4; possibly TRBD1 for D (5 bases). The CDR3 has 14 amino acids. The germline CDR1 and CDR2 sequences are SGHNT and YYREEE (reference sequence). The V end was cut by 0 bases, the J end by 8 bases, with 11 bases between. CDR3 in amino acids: CASSLVGGGEKLFF. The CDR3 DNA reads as TGTGCCAGCAGCTTGGTCGGGGGTGGGGAAAAACTGTTTTTT.

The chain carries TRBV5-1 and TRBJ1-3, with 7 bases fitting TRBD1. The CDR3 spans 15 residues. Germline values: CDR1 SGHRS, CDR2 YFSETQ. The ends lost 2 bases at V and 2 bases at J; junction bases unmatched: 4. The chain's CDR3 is CASSFGTETGNTIYF. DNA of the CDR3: TGCGCCAGCAGCTTTGGGACAGAGACTGGAAACACCATATATTTT.

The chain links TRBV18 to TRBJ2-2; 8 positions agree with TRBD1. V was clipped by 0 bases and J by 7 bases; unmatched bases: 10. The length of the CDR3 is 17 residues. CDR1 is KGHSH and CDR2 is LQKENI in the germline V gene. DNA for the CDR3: TGTGCCAGCTCACCACCTACAAGCAGGGGGCATCTCGGGGAGCTGTTTTTT. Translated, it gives CASSPPTSRGHLGELFF.

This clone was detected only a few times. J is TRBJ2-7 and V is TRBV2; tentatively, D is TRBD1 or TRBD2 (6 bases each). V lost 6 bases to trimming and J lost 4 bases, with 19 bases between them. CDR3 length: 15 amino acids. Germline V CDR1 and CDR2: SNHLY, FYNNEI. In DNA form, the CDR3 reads TGTGCCAGCAGGAGGCCTGGGGGGCAACCATACGAGCAGTACTTC. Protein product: CASRRPGGQPYEQYF.

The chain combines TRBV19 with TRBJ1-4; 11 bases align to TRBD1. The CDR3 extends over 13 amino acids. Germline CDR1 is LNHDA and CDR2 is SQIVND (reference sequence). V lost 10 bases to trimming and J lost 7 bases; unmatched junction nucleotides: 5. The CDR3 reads CATRTGGGEKLFF. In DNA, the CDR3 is TGTGCCACCAGGACAGGGGGCGGTGAAAAACTGTTTTTT.

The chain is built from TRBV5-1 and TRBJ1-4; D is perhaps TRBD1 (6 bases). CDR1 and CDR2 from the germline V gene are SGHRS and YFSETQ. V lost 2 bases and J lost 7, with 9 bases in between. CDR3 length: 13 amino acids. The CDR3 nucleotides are TGCGCCAGCAGCTTAAGGGGGGGTGAAAAACTGTTTTTT. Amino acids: CASSLRGGEKLFF. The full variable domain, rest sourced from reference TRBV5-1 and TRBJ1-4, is KAGVTQTPRYLIKTRGQQVTLSCSPISGHRSVSWYQQTPGQGLQFLFEYFSETQRNKGNFPGRFSGRQFSNSRSEMNVSTLELGDSALYLCASSLRGGEKLFFGSGTQLSVL.

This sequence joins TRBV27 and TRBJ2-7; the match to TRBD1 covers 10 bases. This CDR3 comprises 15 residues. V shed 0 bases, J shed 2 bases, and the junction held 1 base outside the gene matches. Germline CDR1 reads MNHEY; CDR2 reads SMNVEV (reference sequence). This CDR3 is CASSLSGTGAYEQYF. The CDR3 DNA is TGTGCCAGCAGTTTATCGGGGACAGGGGCCTACGAGCAGTACTTC.

The DNA for the CDR3 is TGCGCCAGCAGCTTGGGGCAGAGCAATCAGCCCCAGCATTTT. Its protein product is CASSLGQSNQPQHF. This chain links TRBV5-1 with TRBJ1-5; D not certain. The CDR3 runs to 14 residues. Between the trimmed V and J ends, which lost 0 bases and 1 base, there was a span of 5 bases. Germline CDR1 SGHRS, CDR2 YFSETQ.